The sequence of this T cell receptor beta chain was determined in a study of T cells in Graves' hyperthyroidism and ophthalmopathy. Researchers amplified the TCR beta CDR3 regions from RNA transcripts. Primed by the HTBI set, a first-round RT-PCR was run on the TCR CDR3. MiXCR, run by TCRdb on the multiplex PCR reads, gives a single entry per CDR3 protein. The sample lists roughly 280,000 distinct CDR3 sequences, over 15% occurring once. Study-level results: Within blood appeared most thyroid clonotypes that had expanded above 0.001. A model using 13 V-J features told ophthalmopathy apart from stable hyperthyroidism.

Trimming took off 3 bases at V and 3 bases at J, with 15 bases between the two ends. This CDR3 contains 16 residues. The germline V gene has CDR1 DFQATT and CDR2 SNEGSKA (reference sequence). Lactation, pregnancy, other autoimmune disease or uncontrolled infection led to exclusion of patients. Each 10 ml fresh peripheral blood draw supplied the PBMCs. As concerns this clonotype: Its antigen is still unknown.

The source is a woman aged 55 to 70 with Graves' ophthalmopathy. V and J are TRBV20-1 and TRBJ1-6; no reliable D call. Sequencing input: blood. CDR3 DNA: TGCAGTGCTAGGCCCCCGAGGGATGTCTATAATTCACCCCTCCACTTT. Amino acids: CSARPPRDVYNSPLHF.